The 21 T cell receptor beta chains below were found in one sample sequenced in a study of high-grade serous ovarian cancer treatment subgroups. Only in-frame clones appear in the TCRdb table, and some are missing; sequencing was by immunoSEQ multiplex PCR. The sample carries about 16,000 clones, about 76% recorded once. The tumor samples were collected prior to definitive surgery or chemotherapy. The sample comprised tumor tissue. These receptors were obtained from a human donor with high-grade serous ovarian cancer.

This clone was counted between two and nine times. The chain recombines TRBV2 with TRBJ1-2, with 10 bases lining up with TRBD1. J lost 4 bases, V lost 4 bases, and 3 bases had no gene match. The V gene's germline CDR1 is SNHLY and CDR2 FYNNEI. The CDR3 has 14 residues. The CDR3: CASSAGTGAYGYTF. In nucleotides, the CDR3 is TGTGCCAGCAGTGCCGGGACAGGGGCCTATGGCTACACCTTC.

The V gene is TRBV11-2, the J gene TRBJ2-5; 7 bases are a match to TRBD2. V gave up 5 bases and J gave up 9 bases; unmatched junction bases: 15. Germline V gene data show CDR1 as SGHAT and CDR2 as FQNNGV. The CDR3 has 15 residues. CDR3 protein: CASSPGGAGDSAQYF. CDR3 bases: TGTGCCAGCAGCCCCGGCGGGGCGGGGGACTCCGCCCAGTACTTC. The complete variable domain, with remaining parts taken from reference TRBV11-2 and TRBJ2-5, reads EAGVAQSPRYKIIEKRQSVAFWCNPISGHATLYWYQQILGQGPKLLIQFQNNGVVDDSQLPKDRFSAERLKGVDSTLKIQPAKLEDSAVYLCASSPGGAGDSAQYFGPGTRLLVL.

The gene calls are TRBV14 and TRBJ1-2; D is unresolved. V shed 5 bases and J shed 5 bases, with 18 bases lying between them. The CDR3 contains 15 residues. The germline V gene encodes CDR1 SGHDN and CDR2 FVKESK. CDR3 coding DNA: TGTGCCAGCAGCAAGACCTCACGAGGCCCTTATGGCTACACCTTC. It is translated as CASSKTSRGPYGYTF.

With regard to this clone: The CDR3 does not end in the conserved phenylalanine or tryptophan, so this is likely a read error. The V and J genes are TRBV7-9 and TRBJ1-1; maybe TRBD1 (6 bases). Trimming shortened V by 1 base and J by 6 bases, and 12 bases separated the two germline ends. Germline CDR1 reads SEHNR; CDR2 reads FQNEAQ (reference sequence). This CDR3 is built from 14 residues. In nucleotides, the CDR3 is TGTGCCAGCAGCTTAGTGGGAGGGGGACCTGAAGCTTTCTCT. Protein sequence: CASSLVGGGPEAFS.

This clone was counted only a few times. This chain connects TRBV10-3 to TRBJ2-7; no definite D call. The V gene's germline CDR1 is ENHRY and CDR2 SYGVKD. This CDR3 spans 15 amino acids. The V and J ends lost 4 bases and 2 bases respectively, with 15 bases between them. The CDR3 protein is CAISGKGVETYEQYF. The CDR3 DNA follows: TGTGCCATCAGTGGAAAGGGCGTAGAAACCTACGAGCAGTACTTC.

V usage is TRBV11-3 and J usage is TRBJ1-2; D is unclear. The CDR3 covers 14 residues. Germline loops: CDR1 SGHNT, CDR2 YENEEA. Trimming took off 1 base at V and 7 bases at J, with 13 bases between the two ends. The CDR3 bases are TGTGCCAGCAGCTTAGGAGGAGTGGAACGTGGCTACACCTTC. Protein product: CASSLGGVERGYTF.

The V and J genes are TRBV19 and TRBJ2-5, with 9 bases identical to TRBD2. There are 14 residues in the CDR3. Germline V gene lookup returns CDR1 LNHDA and CDR2 SQIVND (reference sequence). The junction had 6 bases not matched to a gene; V was cut back by 5 bases and J by 5 bases. The CDR3, as DNA: TGTGCCAGTAGTTGGGTAGCGGGGGATGAGACCCAGTACTTC. It translates to CASSWVAGDETQYF.

This chain joins TRBV19 and TRBJ1-4; no clear D gene. The V gene lost 3 bases and the J gene lost 4 bases, with 12 bases spanning the gap. The CDR3 consists of 15 residues. The germline CDR1 and CDR2 sequences are LNHDA and SQIVND (reference sequence). The CDR3 region is CASSMSPAFNEKLFF. The CDR3 region has the DNA TGTGCCAGTAGTATGAGTCCAGCCTTTAATGAAAAACTGTTTTTT.

The V call is TRBV28, the J call TRBJ1-4; possible D gene TRBD1, 5 bases. Between the trimmed V and J ends, which lost 6 bases and 11 bases, there was a span of 19 bases. This CDR3 region has 14 residues. From germline, CDR1 is MDHEN and CDR2 SYDVKM. CDR3 residues: CASSPPAPGLKLFF. For the CDR3, the DNA is TGTGCCAGCAGCCCCCCCGCGCCGGGACTTAAACTGTTTTTT.

This clone was recorded only once. The CDR3 DNA follows: TGTGCCAGCAGCGCAGGACTAGCGGGAGTGGCAGATACGCAGTATTTT. As protein: CASSAGLAGVADTQYF. This chain joins TRBV7-9 and TRBJ2-3, with 13 nucleotides matching TRBD2. The germline V gene has CDR1 SEHNR and CDR2 FQNEAQ (reference sequence). Trimming cost V 5 bases and J 4 bases; bases outside gene matches: 6. The CDR3 spans 16 residues.

The V gene is TRBV30, the J gene TRBJ1-2, with no clear D. Germline lookup yields CDR1 GTSNPN and CDR2 SVGIG (reference sequence). The CDR3 has 10 residues. V lost 5 bases, J lost 13 bases, and 14 bases lay in between. In DNA form, the CDR3 reads TGTGCCTGGGAATGGAAGAGTACCACCTTC. It specifies CAWEWKSTTF.

This clone has just a few counts. The V call is TRBV7-9, the J call TRBJ1-4, with D hard to call. The CDR3 totals 16 residues. Per the germline V gene, CDR1 is SEHNR and CDR2 is FQNEAQ (reference sequence). V lost 3 bases, J lost 6 bases, and 17 bases lay in between. DNA for the CDR3: TGTGCCAGCAGCTTCTATGAAAGGGAAGGAGATGAAAAACTGTTTTTT. Translated: CASSFYEREGDEKLFF.

The J gene is TRBJ2-5, the V gene TRBV5-6; possibly TRBD2 for D (7 bases). Gene TRBJ2-7 matches the end of the DNA better, so the J call may be wrong. CDR1 is SGHDT and CDR2 is YYEEEE in the germline V gene. This CDR3 comprises 14 residues. CDR3 in amino acids: CASRNRGASYEQYF. As DNA, the CDR3 is TGTGCCAGCAGGAACCGGGGGGCCTCCTACGAGCAGTACTTC.

V and J are TRBV19 and TRBJ2-2; D remains unclear. The CDR3 runs 12 residues. V dropped 6 bases and J dropped 6 bases, with 8 bases sitting between them. In germline, CDR1 is LNHDA, CDR2 SQIVND (reference sequence). CDR3 DNA sequence: TGTGCCAGTAGCCCTTGGGCCGGGGAGCTGTTTTTT. Its protein is CASSPWAGELFF.

The chain joins TRBV5-1 to TRBJ1-2, with TRBD1 matching 9 bases. The CDR3 consists of 16 residues. After removal of 4 bases from V and 5 bases from J, the junction contained 12 bases not matched to a gene. Germline V CDR1 and CDR2: SGHRS, YFSETQ. CDR3 in amino acids: CASSPGGTGSTYGYTF. CDR3 sequence (DNA): TGCGCCAGCAGCCCGGGGGGGACAGGGTCCACGTATGGCTACACCTTC.

This clone was detected a few times. This chain joins TRBV11-1 and TRBJ1-1; the D is unclear. Trimming took off 3 bases at V and 0 bases at J, with 5 bases between the two ends. This CDR3 has 13 amino acids. CDR1 and CDR2 from the germline V gene are SGHAT and FQDESV (reference sequence). The CDR3 DNA reads TGTGCCAGCAGCTTCACCTTGAACACTGAAGCTTTCTTT. This sequence encodes CASSFTLNTEAFF.

The chain carries TRBV28 and TRBJ2-1; the D gene could be TRBD1 or TRBD2 (5 bases each). Germline V gene lookup returns CDR1 MDHEN and CDR2 SYDVKM. The CDR3 is 15 amino acids. Trimming pared 7 bases from V and 1 base from J, leaving 14 bases between. The CDR3 sequence: CASTPSGQSYNEQFF. The CDR3 nucleotides are TGTGCCAGCACCCCATCGGGGCAGTCCTACAATGAGCAGTTCTTC. Supplemented by reference TRBV28 and TRBJ2-1, the full variable domain reads DVKVTQSSRYLVKRTGEKVFLECVQDMDHENMFWYRQDPGLGLRLIYFSYDVKMKEKGDIPEGYSVSREKKERFSLILESASTNQTSMYLCASTPSGQSYNEQFFGPGTRLTVL.

CDR3 loop: CASSPSGADTQYF. As DNA, the CDR3 is TGTGCCAGCAGCCCCTCGGGGGCGGATACGCAGTATTTT. This chain connects TRBV9 to TRBJ2-3; D may be TRBD1 or TRBD2 (6 bases each). Trimming shortened V by 4 bases and J by 6 bases, and 12 bases separated the two germline ends. The CDR3 has 13 residues. CDR1 is SGDLS, CDR2 YYNGEE, per germline.

The chain employs TRBV19 and TRBJ2-2, with D unresolved. The V end was cut by 9 bases, the J end by 1 base, with 6 bases between. The germline V gene has CDR1 LNHDA and CDR2 SQIVND (reference sequence). CDR3 size: 12 residues. DNA of the CDR3: TGTGCCAGCCACTTGAACACCGGGGAGCTGTTTTTT. Protein product: CASHLNTGELFF.

The chain employs TRBV5-8 and TRBJ1-6; D perhaps matches TRBD1 (5 bases). V lost 1 base to trimming and J lost 10 bases, with 12 bases between them. Germline assignment: CDR1 SGHTS and CDR2 YDEGEE. The CDR3 length is 14 residues. CDR3: CASSLWGVWSPLHF. In DNA, the CDR3 is TGTGCCAGCAGCTTGTGGGGGGTATGGTCACCCCTCCACTTT.

This clone is medium-sized by share. The V and J genes are TRBV7-3 and TRBJ2-2, with a possible D match to TRBD2 (5 bases). V shed 0 bases and J shed 2 bases, with 7 bases lying between them. Germline V CDR1 and CDR2: SGHTA, FQGTGA. The CDR3 has 15 residues. CDR3 in DNA: TGTGCCAGCAGCTTAACCCTAGCTAACACCGGGGAGCTGTTTTTT. The encoded protein is CASSLTLANTGELFF. Full variable domain (rest looked up from reference TRBV7-3 and TRBJ2-2): GAGVSQTPSNKVTEKGKYVELRCDPISGHTALYWYRQSLGQGPEFLIYFQGTGAADDSGLPNDRFFAVRPEGSVSTLKIQRTERGDSAVYLCASSLTLANTGELFFGEGSRLTVL.